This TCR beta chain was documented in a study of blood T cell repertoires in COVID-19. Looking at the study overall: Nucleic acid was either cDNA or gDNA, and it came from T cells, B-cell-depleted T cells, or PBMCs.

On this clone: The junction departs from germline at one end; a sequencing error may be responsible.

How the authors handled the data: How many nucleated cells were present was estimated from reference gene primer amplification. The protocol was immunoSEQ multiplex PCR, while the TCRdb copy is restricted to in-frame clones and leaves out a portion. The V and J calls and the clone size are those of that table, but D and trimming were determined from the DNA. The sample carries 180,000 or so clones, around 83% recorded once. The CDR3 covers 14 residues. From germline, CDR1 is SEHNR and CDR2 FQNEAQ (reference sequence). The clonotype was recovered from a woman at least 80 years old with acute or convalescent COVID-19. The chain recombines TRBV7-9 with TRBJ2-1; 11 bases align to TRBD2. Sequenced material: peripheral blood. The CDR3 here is CASNLAGGPYEQFF. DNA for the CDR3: TGTGCCAGCAACTTAGCGGGAGGGCCCTATGAGCAGTTCTTC.